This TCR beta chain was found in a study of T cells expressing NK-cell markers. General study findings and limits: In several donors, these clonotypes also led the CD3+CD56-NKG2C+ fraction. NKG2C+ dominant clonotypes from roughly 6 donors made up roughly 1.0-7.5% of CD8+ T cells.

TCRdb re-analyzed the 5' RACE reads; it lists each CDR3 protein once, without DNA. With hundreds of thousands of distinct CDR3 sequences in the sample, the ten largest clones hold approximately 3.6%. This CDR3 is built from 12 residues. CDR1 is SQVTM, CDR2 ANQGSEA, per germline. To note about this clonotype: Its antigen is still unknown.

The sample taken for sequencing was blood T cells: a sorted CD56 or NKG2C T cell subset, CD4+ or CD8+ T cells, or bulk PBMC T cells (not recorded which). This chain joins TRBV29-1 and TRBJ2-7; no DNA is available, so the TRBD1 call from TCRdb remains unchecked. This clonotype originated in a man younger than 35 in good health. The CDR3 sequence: CSALGGSAEQYF.